The clone carrying this T cell receptor (beta chain) showed up just a few times. Antigen: not known. 5'RACE template switching added a universal primer site and UMIs to TCR cDNA. A single record per CDR3 protein comes from TCRdb applying MiXCR to the 5' RACE reads. The sample consists of 400,000 or so distinct CDR3 sequences, about 6% of them appearing once. This sample stems from a study of T cells after yellow fever vaccination. With V trimmed by 7 bases and J by 8 bases, 11 bases remained unmatched. The CDR3 runs to 15 residues. In germline, CDR1 is MNHEY, CDR2 SMNVEV (reference sequence). Study conclusions and caveats: CD4 and CD8 compartments shared a small share of clonotypes, likely from convergent recombination.

The chain links TRBV27 to TRBJ2-1; 10 positions match TRBD2. The clonotype originates from a man aged 30 to 39 who received the YFV17D yellow fever vaccine. Here the sequenced sample was PBMCs, taken 5 days after the yellow fever booster vaccination. The CDR3 here is CASNRAGGPLYEQFF. CDR3 sequence (DNA): TGTGCCAGCAATCGAGCGGGAGGGCCACTATATGAGCAGTTCTTC.